Below, 3 T cell receptor beta chains from the same sample are listed, as sequenced in a study of blood T cells in healthy people across ages. A second about 6 to 12 cycle PCR used barcoded and J-beta primers. TCRdb reprocessed the 5' RACE reads with MiXCR, giving one entry per CDR3 protein. Here the sample spans approximately 880,000 distinct CDR3 sequences, about 48% being singletons. Material for sequencing was blood. Every receptor here comes from a man in his thirties or forties in good health.

The chain uses TRBV20-1 and TRBJ2-4, with 12 bases fitting TRBD2. The trim removed 3 bases at V and 13 bases at J, leaving 10 bases unmatched. Germline V gene lookup returns CDR1 DFQATT and CDR2 SNEGSKA (reference sequence). The CDR3 totals 14 residues. The CDR3 DNA sequence: TGCAGTGCTAGCCCTAGCGGGGGGGCCAGGGAGCAGTACTTC. Amino acid sequence: CSASPSGGAREQYF.

The V call is TRBV13, the J call TRBJ1-1; D perhaps matches TRBD1 (6 bases). The CDR3 is made up of 15 amino acids. The V gene lost 4 bases and the J gene lost 0 bases, with 12 bases spanning the gap. Germline-derived CDR1 and CDR2 are PRHDT and FYEKMQ (reference sequence). This CDR3 is CASSSTDSMNTEAFF. In DNA form, the CDR3 reads TGTGCCAGCAGCTCCACGGACAGTATGAACACTGAAGCTTTCTTT.

The chain recombines TRBV20-1 with TRBJ2-5; 9 nucleotides line up with TRBD2. The CDR3 loop spans 17 amino acids. Germline lookup yields CDR1 DFQATT and CDR2 SNEGSKA (reference sequence). Losses at the gene ends were 3 bases for V and 2 bases for J; bases not matched to a gene: 13. The CDR3 reads CSASTAGGFPGQETQYF. CDR3 coding DNA: TGCAGTGCTAGTACAGCGGGGGGATTTCCGGGGCAAGAGACCCAGTACTTC.